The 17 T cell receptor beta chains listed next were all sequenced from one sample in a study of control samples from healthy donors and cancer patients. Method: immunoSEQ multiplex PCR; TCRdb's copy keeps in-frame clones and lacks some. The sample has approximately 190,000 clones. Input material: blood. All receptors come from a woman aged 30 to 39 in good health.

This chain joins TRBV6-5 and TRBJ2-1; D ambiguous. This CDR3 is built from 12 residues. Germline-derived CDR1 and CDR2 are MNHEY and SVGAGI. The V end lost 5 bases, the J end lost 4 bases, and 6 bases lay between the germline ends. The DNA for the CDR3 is TGTGCCAGCAGTCACCCTTACAATGAGCAGTTCTTC. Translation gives CASSHPYNEQFF.

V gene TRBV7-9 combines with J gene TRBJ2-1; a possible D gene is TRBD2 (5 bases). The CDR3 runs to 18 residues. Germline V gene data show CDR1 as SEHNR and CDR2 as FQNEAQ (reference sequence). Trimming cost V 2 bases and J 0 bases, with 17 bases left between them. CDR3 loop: CASSLTGSGGRSYNEQFF. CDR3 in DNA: TGTGCCAGCAGCTTAACCGGCTCAGGAGGACGCTCCTACAATGAGCAGTTCTTC. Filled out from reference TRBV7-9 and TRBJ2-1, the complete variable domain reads DTGVSQNPRHKITKRGQNVTFRCDPISEHNRLYWYRQTLGQGPEFLTYFQNEAQLEKSRLLSDRFSAERPKGSFSTLEIQRTEQGDSAMYLCASSLTGSGGRSYNEQFFGPGTRLTVL.

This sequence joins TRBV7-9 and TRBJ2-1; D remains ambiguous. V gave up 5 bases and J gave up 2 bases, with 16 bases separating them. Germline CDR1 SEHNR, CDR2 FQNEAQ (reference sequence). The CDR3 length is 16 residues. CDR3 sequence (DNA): TGTGCCAGCAGCCCAGACGGCGGTCTAACCTACAATGAGCAGTTCTTC. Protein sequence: CASSPDGGLTYNEQFF.

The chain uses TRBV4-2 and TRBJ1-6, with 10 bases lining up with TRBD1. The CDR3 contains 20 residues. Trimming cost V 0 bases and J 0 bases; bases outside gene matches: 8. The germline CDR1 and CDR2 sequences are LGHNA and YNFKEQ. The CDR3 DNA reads TGTGCCAGCAGCCAAGATATGGGACAGGGGTATTTCTCCTATAATTCACCCCTCCACTTT. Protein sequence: CASSQDMGQGYFSYNSPLHF.

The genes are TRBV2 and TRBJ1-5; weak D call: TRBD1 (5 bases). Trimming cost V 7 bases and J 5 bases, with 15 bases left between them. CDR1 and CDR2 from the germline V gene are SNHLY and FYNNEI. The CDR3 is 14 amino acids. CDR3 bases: TGTGCCAGCAACCCGGCAGCGGGGGATCAGCCCCAGCATTTT. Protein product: CASNPAAGDQPQHF.

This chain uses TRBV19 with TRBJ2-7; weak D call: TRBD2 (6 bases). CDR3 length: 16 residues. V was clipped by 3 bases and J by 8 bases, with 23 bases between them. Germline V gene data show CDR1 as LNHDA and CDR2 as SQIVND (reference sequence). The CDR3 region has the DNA TGTGCCAGTAGTATGAGCTCCGGGACTCCCCTTCTTCAGCAGTACTTC. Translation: CASSMSSGTPLLQQYF.

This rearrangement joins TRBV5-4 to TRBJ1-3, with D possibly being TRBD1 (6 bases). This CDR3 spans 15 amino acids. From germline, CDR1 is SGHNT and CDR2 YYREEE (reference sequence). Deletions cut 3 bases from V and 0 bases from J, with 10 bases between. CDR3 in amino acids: CASSSHRASGNTIYF. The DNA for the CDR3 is TGTGCCAGCAGCTCACACAGGGCCTCTGGAAACACCATATATTTT. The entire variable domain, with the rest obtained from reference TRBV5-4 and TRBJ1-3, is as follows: ETGVTQSPTHLIKTRGQQVTLRCSSQSGHNTVSWYQQALGQGPQFIFQYYREEENGRGNFPPRFSGLQFPNYSSELNVNALELDDSALYLCASSSHRASGNTIYFGEGSWLTVV.

The CDR3 DNA follows: TGTGCCAGCAGCCCCGTGGGGGGACTTTACAATGAGCAGTTCTTC. This codes for CASSPVGGLYNEQFF. The chain recombines TRBV9 with TRBJ2-1, with a possible D match to TRBD2 (6 bases). The germline CDR1 and CDR2 sequences are SGDLS and YYNGEE. This CDR3 has 15 residues. Deletions cut 4 bases from V and 4 bases from J, with 15 bases between.

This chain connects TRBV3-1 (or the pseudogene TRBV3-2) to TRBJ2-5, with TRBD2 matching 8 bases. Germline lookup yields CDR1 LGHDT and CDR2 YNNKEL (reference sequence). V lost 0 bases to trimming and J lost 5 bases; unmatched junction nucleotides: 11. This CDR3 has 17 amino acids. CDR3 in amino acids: CASSQEGNAGGRETQYF. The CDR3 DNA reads TGTGCCAGCAGCCAAGAAGGGAACGCGGGGGGAAGGGAGACCCAGTACTTC.

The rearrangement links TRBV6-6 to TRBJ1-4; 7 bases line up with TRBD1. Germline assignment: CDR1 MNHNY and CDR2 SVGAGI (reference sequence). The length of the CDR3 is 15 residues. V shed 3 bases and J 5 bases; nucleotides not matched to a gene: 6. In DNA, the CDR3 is TGTGCCAGCAGTTATTCGGGACAGTTAAATGAAAAACTGTTTTTT. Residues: CASSYSGQLNEKLFF.

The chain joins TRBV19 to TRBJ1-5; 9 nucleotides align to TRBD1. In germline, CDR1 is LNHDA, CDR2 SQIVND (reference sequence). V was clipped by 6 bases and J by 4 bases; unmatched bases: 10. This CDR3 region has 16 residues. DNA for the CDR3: TGTGCCAGTAGGGGAATCGACAGGGGGACGAATCAGCCCCAGCATTTT. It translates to CASRGIDRGTNQPQHF.

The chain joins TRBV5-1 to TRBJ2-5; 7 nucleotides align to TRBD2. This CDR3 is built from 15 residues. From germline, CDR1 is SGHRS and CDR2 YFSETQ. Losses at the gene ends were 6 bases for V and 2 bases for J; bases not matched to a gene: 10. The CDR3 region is CASTPPSGMQETQYF. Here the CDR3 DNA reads TGCGCCAGCACACCCCCTAGCGGAATGCAAGAGACCCAGTACTTC.

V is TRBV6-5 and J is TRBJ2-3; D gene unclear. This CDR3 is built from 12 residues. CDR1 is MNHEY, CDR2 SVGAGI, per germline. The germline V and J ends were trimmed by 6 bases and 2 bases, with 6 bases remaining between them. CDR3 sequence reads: CASSSYTDTQYF. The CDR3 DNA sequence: TGTGCCAGCAGCAGCTACACAGATACGCAGTATTTT.

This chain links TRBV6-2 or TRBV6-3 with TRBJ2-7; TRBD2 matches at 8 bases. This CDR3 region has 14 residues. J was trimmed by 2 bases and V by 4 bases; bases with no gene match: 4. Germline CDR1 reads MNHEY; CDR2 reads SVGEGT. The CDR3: CASSSGGGPYEQYF. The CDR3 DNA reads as TGTGCCAGCAGTTCCGGGGGGGGGCCCTACGAGCAGTACTTC.

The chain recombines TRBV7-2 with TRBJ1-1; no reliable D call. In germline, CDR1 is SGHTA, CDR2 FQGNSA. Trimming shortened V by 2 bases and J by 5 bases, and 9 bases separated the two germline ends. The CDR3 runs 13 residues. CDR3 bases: TGTGCCAGCAGCTTAAAAGCTAGTACTGAAGCTTTCTTT. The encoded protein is CASSLKASTEAFF. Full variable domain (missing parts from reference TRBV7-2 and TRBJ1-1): GAGVSQSPSNKVTEKGKDVELRCDPISGHTALYWYRQSLGQGLEFLIYFQGNSAPDKSGLPSDRFSAERTGGSVSTLTIQRTQQEDSAVYLCASSLKASTEAFFGQGTRLTVV.

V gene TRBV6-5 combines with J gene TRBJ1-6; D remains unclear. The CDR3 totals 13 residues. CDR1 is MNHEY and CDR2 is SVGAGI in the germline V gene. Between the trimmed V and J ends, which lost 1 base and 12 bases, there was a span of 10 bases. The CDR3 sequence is CASSYYQVLPLHF. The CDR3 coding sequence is TGTGCCAGCAGTTACTATCAGGTTTTACCCCTCCACTTT.

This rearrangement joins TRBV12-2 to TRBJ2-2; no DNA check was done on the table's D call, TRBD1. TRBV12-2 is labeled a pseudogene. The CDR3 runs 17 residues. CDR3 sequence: CASRLGPDRSNTGELFF. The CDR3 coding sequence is TGTGCAAGTCGCTTAGGCCCGGACAGGTCGAACACCGGGGAGCTGTTTTTT.